What follows describes a single T cell receptor beta chain. Antigen unknown. This CDR3 comprises 14 residues. Germline assignment: CDR1 SGHTA and CDR2 FQGNSA. V was shortened by 7 bases and J by 5 bases, with 17 bases between the two germline ends. The data are from a study of CD8+CD57+ T cells in acquired aplastic anemia. Study in general: Sorted CD4+ and CD8+ cells gave a mean 3.2 ug DNA, range roughly 0.19 to 30 ug. Healthy-donor CD4+ cells averaged approximately 10 million reads.

Study results and limitations: There were approximately 27 CD8+ CDR3 sequences that occurred in both patients and controls. The study found no significant CD8+ Simpson's diversity difference between patients and controls.

TCR beta VDJ and CDR3 were profiled, and genomic DNA was the template. TCRdb re-analysed the reads in MiXCR, keeping a single row per CDR3 protein. Of a few hundred thousand distinct CDR3 sequences in the sample, about 59% were seen once. The sequencing sample was made of sorted CD4+, CD8+, or CD8+CD57+ T cells (not recorded which) from PBMCs. This TCR was recovered from a human donor in good health. V gene TRBV7-2 combines with J gene TRBJ2-5, with D possibly being TRBD1 (6 bases). In DNA, the CDR3 is TGTGCCAGCACCCCACGTGGGGGCCGGGAGACCCAGTACTTC. Amino acids: CASTPRGGRETQYF.